This T cell receptor (beta chain) was recovered during a study of T-cell reconstitution after alpha-beta-depleted transplantation in children. Findings and limits, study-wide: Approximately two months post-transplant, alpha-beta T cells reportedly originated from several hundred expanded graft clones. T-cell numbers and diversity, one year after transplant, stemmed largely from T cells that were newly produced. Certain patients had high TCRbeta diversity at day 60, and it came from recipient T cells and thymic progenitors that survived.

Only a few counts were recorded for this clonotype. The antigen is undetermined. Germline values: CDR1 ENHRY, CDR2 SYGVKD. CDR3 length equals 14 residues. V dropped 4 bases and J dropped 5; count of bases not matched to a gene: 4. Construction of the TCRbeta library involved unique molecular identifiers. TCRdb re-derived calls from the PCR reads in MiXCR, one entry per CDR3 protein. Here the sample spans around 450,000 distinct CDR3 sequences, 10% being singletons. The source material was PBMCs, sampled before TCRalphabeta/CD19-depleted stem cell transplant. This rearrangement joins TRBV10-3 to TRBJ2-1, with 8 bases fitting TRBD2. This clonotype was sampled from a child younger than 10 with inherited bone marrow failure, due to receive a stem cell transplant. CDR3 sequence reads: CAISGLAGNNEQFF. The CDR3 region has the DNA TGTGCCATCAGTGGCCTAGCGGGCAACAATGAGCAGTTCTTC.